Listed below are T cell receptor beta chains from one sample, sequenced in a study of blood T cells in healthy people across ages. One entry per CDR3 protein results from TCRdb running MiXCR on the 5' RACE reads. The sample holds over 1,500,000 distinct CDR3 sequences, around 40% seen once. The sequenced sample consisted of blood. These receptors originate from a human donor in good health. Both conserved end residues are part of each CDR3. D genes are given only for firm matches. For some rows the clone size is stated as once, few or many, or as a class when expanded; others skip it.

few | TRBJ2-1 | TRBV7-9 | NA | CASSPVKGTPQSSYNEQFF | TGTGCCAGCAGCCCAGTAAAGGGGACCCCACAAAGCTCCTACAATGAGCAGTTCTTC
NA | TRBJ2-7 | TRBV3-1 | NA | CASSQPTVSSYEQYF | TGTGCCAGCAGCCAACCGACGGTGAGCTCCTACGAGCAGTACTTC
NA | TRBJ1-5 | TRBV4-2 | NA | CASSHRNTGSSNQPQHF | TGTGCCAGCAGCCACCGAAACACAGGCAGTAGCAATCAGCCCCAGCATTTT
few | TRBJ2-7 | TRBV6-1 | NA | CASKKEVDPIYEQYF | TGTGCCAGCAAGAAAGAGGTTGATCCAATCTACGAGCAGTACTTC
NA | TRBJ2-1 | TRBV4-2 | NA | CASSQPPGAISYNEQFF | TGTGCCAGCAGCCAGCCTCCAGGGGCAATTTCCTACAATGAGCAGTTCTTC
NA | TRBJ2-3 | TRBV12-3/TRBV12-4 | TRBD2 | CVTGGGSTDTQYF | TGTGTCACGGGGGGGGGTAGCACAGATACGCAGTATTTT
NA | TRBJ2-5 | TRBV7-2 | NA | CASSLWRQALYQETQYF | TGTGCCAGCAGCTTATGGCGTCAGGCGCTGTACCAAGAGACCCAGTACTTC
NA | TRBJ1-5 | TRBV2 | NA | CASSERALYQPQHF | TGTGCCAGCAGTGAGAGGGCGCTTTATCAGCCCCAGCATTTT
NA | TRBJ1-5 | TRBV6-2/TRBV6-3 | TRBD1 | CASSRAGGFFSNQPQHF | TGTGCCAGCTCGCGCGCAGGGGGTTTCTTTAGCAATCAGCCCCAGCATTTT
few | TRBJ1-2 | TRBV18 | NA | CASSTGQRNGYTF | TGTGCCAGCTCCACTGGACAGAGGAATGGCTACACCTTC
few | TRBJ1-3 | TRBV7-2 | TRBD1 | CASSLTGTGFGNTIYF | TGTGCCAGCAGCTTAACCGGGACAGGGTTTGGAAACACCATATATTTT
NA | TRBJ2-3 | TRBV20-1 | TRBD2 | CSARRGRADTQYF | TGCAGTGCTAGACGGGGGAGGGCGGATACGCAGTATTTT
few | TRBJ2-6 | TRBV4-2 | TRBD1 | CASSQATGDGANVLTF | TGTGCCAGCAGCCAAGCGACAGGGGATGGGGCCAACGTCCTGACTTTC
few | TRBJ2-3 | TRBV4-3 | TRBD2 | CASSHPGARSGGVDTQYF | TGCGCCAGCAGCCATCCGGGCGCCCGCAGCGGGGGAGTCGATACGCAGTATTTT
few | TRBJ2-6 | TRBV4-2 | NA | CTSSQEPGAGANVLTF | TGTACCAGCAGCCAAGAGCCGGGGGCGGGGGCCAACGTCCTGACTTTC